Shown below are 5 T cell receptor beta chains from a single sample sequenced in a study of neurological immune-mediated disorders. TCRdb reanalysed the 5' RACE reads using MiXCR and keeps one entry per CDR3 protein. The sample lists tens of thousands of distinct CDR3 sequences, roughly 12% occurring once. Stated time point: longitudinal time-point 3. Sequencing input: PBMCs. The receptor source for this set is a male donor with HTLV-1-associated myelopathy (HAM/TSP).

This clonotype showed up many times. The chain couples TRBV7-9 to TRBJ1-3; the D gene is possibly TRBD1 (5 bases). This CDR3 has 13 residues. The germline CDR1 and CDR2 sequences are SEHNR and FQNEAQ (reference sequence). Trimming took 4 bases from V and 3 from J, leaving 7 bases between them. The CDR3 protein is CASSWGDGNTIYF. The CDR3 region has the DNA TGTGCCAGCAGCTGGGGCGATGGAAACACCATATATTTT.

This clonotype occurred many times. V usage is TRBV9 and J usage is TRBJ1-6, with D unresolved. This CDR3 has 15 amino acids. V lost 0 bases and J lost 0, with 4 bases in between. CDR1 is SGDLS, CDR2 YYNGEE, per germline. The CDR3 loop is CASSVDGSYNSPLHF. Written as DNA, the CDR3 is TGTGCCAGCAGCGTAGATGGCTCCTATAATTCACCCCTCCACTTT.

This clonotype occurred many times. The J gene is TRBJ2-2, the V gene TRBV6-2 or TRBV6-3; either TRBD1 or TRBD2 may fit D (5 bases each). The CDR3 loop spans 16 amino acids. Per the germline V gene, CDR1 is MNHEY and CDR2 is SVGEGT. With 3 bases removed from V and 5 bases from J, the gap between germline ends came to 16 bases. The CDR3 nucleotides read TGTGCCAGCAGTTATCAGGGACGAATAGGAACCGGGGAGCTGTTTTTT. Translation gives CASSYQGRIGTGELFF.

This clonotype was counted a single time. The CDR3 DNA follows: TGTGCCACCTCGGGGCCCACAGATACGCAGTATTTT. This translates into CATSGPTDTQYF. The chain carries TRBV13 and TRBJ2-3; either TRBD1 or TRBD2 may fit D (5 bases each). The germline V gene has CDR1 PRHDT and CDR2 FYEKMQ (reference sequence). V was shortened by 10 bases and J by 2 bases, with 10 bases between the two germline ends. CDR3 length equals 12 residues.

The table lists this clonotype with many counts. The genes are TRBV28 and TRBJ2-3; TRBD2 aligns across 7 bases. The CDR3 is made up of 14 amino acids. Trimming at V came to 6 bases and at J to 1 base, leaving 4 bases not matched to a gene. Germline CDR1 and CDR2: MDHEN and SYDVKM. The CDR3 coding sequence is TGTGCCAGCAGGGCGAGCGGGGGCACAGATACGCAGTATTTT. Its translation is CASRASGGTDTQYF.